The present T cell receptor (beta chain) was sequenced within a study of T cells in Graves' hyperthyroidism and ophthalmopathy (dated by TCRdb to 2018 to 2020). Background on the whole study: To identify distinguishing TCR V-J signatures, a discovery cohort of 100 patients was used, comprising 43 with Graves' ophthalmopathy and 57 with stable Graves' hyperthyroidism. Prospective prediction of ophthalmopathy was tested in an independent validation cohort consisting of 18 hyperthyroidism patients and around 17 patients who later progressed to ophthalmopathy. The roughly 100 discovery patients were randomly split 7:3 into training and test sets. The study also compared thyroid tissue and blood T-cell repertoires from roughly 6 Graves' hyperthyroidism patients. After sampling, hyperthyroidism patients received methimazole starting at 30 mg daily, and ophthalmopathy patients received high-dose intravenous methylprednisolone. The paper describes TCR Vbeta CDR3 sequencing of around 130 peripheral blood samples, made up of roughly 45 ophthalmopathy patients, some 80 hyperthyroidism patients and 17 progressor patients. What the authors observed across the whole study: Blood samples also contained most of the expanded thyroid clonotypes (frequency above 0.001), which suggests that blood repertoires may reflect thyroid immune responses. A model built on a 13 V-J signature distinguished ophthalmopathy from stable hyperthyroidism, reaching 85% to 90% sensitivity and around 81% specificity in cross-validation and 80%/75% in testing. In validation, progression to ophthalmopathy was predicted by the model with 70% to 71% sensitivity and roughly 76% specificity, a median of about 6.8 months before onset. Sample size was not statistically predetermined, and investigators were not blinded to group allocation.

A patient counted as having stable Graves' hyperthyroidism if no progression to ophthalmopathy occurred over 18 months of follow-up. Hyperthyroidism patients were newly diagnosed, had a disease duration of under 2 months, and were aged 18 to 65 years. Any patient with an uncontrolled infection, another autoimmune disease, pregnancy or lactation was excluded. Clinical symptoms, serum thyroxine and TRAb, thyroid ultrasound, and orbital computed tomography formed the basis for the diagnoses. Total RNA was extracted with Trizol reagent, and quality was checked on an Agilent 2100 Bioanalyzer. Points on this clonotype: Its antigen remains unidentified. Base qualities are missing; no much larger clone stands one base away.

The CDR3 goes from the cysteine to the phenylalanine over 13 residues. Only CDR3 DNA remains: 39 bases, in frame from the first base. From the germline V gene, CDR1 is SGHTA and CDR2 is FQGTGA. V is clipped by 5 bases and J by 7 bases, and the sequence between their germline boundaries is 12 bases long. The TCR beta CDR3 regions were amplified from RNA transcripts. A first-round RT-PCR of the TCR CDR3 used the HTBI primer set with the Qiagen OneStep RT-PCR kit. Libraries were constructed in a second round of multiplex PCR, after which size selection and purification were performed. Libraries were sequenced paired-end with 100 bp reads on an Illumina HiSeq2000. From the authors' description of their analysis: Raw data were processed with SOAPnuke, discarding reads with adapters, uncalled bases, mean Phred below 15, or no exact constant-primer or identifier match. High-quality paired reads were merged using COPE v1.2.5, and each unique nucleotide sequence was defined as a clonotype. MiTCR v1.1 was used to align clonotypes to the IMGT TRBV, TRBD and TRBJ reference segments. The analysis was restricted to V-J combinations with a frequency above 0.0001, which together covered about 99% of the repertoires. The TCS score was defined as the ratio of F50 (clonal expansion) to E x V (chaos), calculated using BLOSUM62-based TCRdist between CDR3 peptides within each V-J. Welch's t-statistics and random forest reduced around 550 V-J features to around 14, which were used in a naive Bayes classifier (R e1071). The Morisita-Horn index was used to measure how similar the thyroid and blood repertoires were. In-frame beta chains were kept once TCRdb had trimmed the public reads at Q25 with fastp and called clones with MiXCR. Each CDR3 protein gets just one entry, which takes the most common genes and DNA from the rows behind it. TCRdb assigned the V and J calls; the authors' analysis was not used. The table for this sample lists 530,000 or so distinct CDR3 sequences; around 45% of them were counted only once. The ten largest clones add up to around 7.7% of the sample.

The sample comprised peripheral blood or thyroid tissue (not recorded which). This TCR was recovered from a woman aged 18-30 years with Graves' hyperthyroidism. This chain is built from TRBV7-3 and TRBJ1-5; the D segment could be TRBD1, given 5 matching bases. The bases read TGTGCCAGCAGCGCAGGGAGGGAACAGCCCCAGCATTTT. This translates into CASSAGREQPQHF. The full variable domain, with segments outside the CDR3 supplied by the reference TRBV7-3 and TRBJ1-5 proteins, appears as GAGVSQTPSNKVTEKGKYVELRCDPISGHTALYWYRQSLGQGPEFLIYFQGTGAADDSGLPNDRFFAVRPEGSVSTLKIQRTERGDSAVYLCASSAGREQPQHFGDGTRLSIL.